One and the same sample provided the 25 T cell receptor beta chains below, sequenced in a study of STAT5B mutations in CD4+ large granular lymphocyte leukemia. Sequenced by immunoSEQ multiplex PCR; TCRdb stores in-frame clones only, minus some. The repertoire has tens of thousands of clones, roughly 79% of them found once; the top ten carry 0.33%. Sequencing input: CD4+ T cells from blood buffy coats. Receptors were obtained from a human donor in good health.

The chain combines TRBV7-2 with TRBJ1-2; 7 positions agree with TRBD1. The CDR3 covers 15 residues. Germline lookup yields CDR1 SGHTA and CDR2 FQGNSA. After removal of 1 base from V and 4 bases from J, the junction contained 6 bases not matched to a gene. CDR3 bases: TGTGCCAGCAGCTTAGGCACAGGGGCATCCTATGGCTACACCTTC. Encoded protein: CASSLGTGASYGYTF.

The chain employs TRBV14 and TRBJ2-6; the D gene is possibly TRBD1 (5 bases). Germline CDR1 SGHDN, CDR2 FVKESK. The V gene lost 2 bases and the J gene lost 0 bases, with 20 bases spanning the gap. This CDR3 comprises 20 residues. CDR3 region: CASSQYGGETVLSGANVLTF. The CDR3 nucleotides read TGTGCCAGCAGCCAATACGGTGGCGAGACAGTCCTCTCTGGGGCCAACGTCCTGACTTTC.

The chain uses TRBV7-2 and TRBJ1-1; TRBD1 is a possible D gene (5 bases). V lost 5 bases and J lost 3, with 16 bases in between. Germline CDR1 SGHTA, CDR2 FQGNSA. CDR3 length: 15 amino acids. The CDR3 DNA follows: TGTGCCAGCAGCACCCTCGGGGCGGGGTACACTGAAGCTTTCTTT. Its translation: CASSTLGAGYTEAFF.

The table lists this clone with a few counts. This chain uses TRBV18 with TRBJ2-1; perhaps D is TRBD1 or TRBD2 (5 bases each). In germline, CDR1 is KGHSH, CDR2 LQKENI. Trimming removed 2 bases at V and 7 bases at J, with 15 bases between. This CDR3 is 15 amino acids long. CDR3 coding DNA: TGTGCCAGCTCACCAATCAATCCGGGACCAAATGAGCAGTTCTTC. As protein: CASSPINPGPNEQFF.

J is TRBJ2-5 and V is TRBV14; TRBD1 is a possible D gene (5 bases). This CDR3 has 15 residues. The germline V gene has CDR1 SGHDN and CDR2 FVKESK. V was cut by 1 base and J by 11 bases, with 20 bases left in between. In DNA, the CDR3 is TGTGCCAGCAGCCAAGCGAACGGGCCAGGGTCCCTTCAGTACTTC. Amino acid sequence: CASSQANGPGSLQYF.

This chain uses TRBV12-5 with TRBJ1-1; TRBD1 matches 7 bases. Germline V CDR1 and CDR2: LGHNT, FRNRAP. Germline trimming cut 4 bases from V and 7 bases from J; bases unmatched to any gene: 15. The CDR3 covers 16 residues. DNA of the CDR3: TGTGCTAGTGGTTCCACCCGACAGGGTTGGGTGGGTGAAGCTTTCTTT. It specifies CASGSTRQGWVGEAFF.

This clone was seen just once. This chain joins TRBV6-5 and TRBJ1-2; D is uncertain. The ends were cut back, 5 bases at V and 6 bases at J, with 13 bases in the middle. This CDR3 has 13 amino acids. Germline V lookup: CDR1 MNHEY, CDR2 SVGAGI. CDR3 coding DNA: TGTGCCAGCAGTGAAGGTTGGCAGGATGGCTACACCTTC. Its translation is CASSEGWQDGYTF.

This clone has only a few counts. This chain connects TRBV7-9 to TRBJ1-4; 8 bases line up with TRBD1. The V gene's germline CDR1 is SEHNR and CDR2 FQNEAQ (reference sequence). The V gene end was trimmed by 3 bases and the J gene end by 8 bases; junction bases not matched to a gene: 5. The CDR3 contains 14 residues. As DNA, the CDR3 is TGTGCCAGCAGCTTCGACAGGGGCGGGGAAAAACTGTTTTTT. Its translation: CASSFDRGGEKLFF.

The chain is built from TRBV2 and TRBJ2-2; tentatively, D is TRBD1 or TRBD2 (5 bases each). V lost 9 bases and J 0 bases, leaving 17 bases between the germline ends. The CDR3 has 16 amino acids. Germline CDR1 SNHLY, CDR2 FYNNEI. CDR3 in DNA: TGTGCCAGGGGGACGATGGTTTCCGCGAACACCGGGGAGCTGTTTTTT. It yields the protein CARGTMVSANTGELFF.

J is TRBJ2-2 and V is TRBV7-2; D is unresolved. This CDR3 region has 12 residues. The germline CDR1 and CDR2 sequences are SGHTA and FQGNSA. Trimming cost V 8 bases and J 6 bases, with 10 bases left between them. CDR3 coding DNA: TGTGCCAGCGGCCTCGGACCCGGGGAGCTGTTTTTT. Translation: CASGLGPGELFF.

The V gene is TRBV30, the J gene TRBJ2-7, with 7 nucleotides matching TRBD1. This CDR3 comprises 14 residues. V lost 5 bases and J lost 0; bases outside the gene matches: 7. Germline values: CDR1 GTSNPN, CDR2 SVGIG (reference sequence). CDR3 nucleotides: TGTGCCTGGGCGGACAGGACCGGCTCCTACGAGCAGTACTTC. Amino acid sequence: CAWADRTGSYEQYF. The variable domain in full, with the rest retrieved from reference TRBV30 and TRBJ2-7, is SQTIHQWPATLVQPVGSPLSLECTVEGTSNPNLYWYRQAAGRGLQLLFYSVGIGQISSEVPQNLSASRPQDRQFILSSKKLLLSDSGFYLCAWADRTGSYEQYFGPGTRLTVT.

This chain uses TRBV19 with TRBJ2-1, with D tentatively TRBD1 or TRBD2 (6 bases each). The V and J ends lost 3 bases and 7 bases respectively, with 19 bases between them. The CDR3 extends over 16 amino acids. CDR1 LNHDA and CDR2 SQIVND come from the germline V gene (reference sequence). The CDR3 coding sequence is TGTGCCAGTAGTATTATTAGGAAAGGGGGGAGGAATGAGCAGTTCTTC. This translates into CASSIIRKGGRNEQFF.

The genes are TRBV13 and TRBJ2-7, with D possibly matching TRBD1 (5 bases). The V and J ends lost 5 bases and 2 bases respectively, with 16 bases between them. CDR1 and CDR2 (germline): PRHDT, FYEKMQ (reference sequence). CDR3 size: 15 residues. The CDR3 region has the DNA TGTGCCAGCAGCAAAGCAAGCACAGGAACCTACGAGCAGTACGTC. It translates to CASSKASTGTYEQYV.

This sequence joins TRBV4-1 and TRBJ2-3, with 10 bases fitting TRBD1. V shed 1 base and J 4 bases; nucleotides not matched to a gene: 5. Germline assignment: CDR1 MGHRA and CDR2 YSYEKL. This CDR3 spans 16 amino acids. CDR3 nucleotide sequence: TGCGCCAGCAGCCAAGGTGTGACAGGGGGCGCAGATACGCAGTATTTT. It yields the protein CASSQGVTGGADTQYF.

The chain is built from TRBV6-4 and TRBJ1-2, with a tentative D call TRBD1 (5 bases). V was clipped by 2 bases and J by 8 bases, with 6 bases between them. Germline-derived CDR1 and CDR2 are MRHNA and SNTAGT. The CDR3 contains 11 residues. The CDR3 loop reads CASSDRDGYTF. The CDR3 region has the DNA TGTGCCAGCAGTGACAGGGACGGCTACACCTTC.

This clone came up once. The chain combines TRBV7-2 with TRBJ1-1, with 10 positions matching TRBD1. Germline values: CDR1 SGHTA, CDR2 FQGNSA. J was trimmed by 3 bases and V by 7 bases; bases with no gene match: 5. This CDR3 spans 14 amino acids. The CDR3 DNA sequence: TGTGCCAGCACCAAGGACAGGGGGGACACTGAAGCTTTCTTT. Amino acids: CASTKDRGDTEAFF.

This CDR3 reads CASSPGASYNSPLHF. CDR3 nucleotides: TGTGCCAGCAGCCCCGGGGCGTCATATAATTCACCCCTCCACTTT. J is TRBJ1-6 and V is TRBV6-1; TRBD1 is a possible D gene (5 bases). The CDR3 runs to 15 residues. In germline, CDR1 is MNHNS, CDR2 SASEGT. V was pared by 6 bases and J by 4 bases, with 13 bases between.

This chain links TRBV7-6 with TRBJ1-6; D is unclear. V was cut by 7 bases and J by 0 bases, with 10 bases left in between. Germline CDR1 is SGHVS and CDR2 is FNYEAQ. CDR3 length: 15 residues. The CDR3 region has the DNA TGTGCCAGCAACCGGACGGGCTCCTATAATTCACCCCTCCACTTT. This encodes CASNRTGSYNSPLHF. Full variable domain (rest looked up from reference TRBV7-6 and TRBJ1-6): GAGVSQSPRYKVTKRGQDVALRCDPISGHVSLYWYRQALGQGPEFLTYFNYEAQQDKSGLPNDRFSAERPEGSISTLTIQRTEQRDSAMYRCASNRTGSYNSPLHFGNGTRLTVT.

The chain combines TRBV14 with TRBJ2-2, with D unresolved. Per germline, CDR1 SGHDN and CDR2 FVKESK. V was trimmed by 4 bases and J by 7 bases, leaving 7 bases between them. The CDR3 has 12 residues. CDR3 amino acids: CASSRFHGELFF. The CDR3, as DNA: TGTGCCAGCAGCCGATTTCACGGGGAGCTGTTTTTT.

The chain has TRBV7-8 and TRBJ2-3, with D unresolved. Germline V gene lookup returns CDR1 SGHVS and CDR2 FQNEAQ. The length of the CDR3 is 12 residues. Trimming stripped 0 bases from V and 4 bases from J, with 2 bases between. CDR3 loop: CASSLAADTQYF. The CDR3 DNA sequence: TGTGCCAGCAGCTTAGCGGCAGATACGCAGTATTTT.

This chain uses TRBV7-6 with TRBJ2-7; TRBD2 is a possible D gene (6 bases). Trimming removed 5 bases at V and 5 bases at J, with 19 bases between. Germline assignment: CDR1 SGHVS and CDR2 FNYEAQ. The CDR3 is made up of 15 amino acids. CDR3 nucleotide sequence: TGTGCCAGCAGCCCCAATCTGGGGGGAGGCGACGAGCAGTACGTC. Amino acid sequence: CASSPNLGGGDEQYV.

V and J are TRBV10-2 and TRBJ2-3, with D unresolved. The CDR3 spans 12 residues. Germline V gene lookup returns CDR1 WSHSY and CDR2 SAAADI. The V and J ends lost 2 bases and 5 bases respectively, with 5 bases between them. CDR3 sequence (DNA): TGCGCCAGCAGTGAGACACGAGATACGCAGTATTTT. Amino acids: CASSETRDTQYF.

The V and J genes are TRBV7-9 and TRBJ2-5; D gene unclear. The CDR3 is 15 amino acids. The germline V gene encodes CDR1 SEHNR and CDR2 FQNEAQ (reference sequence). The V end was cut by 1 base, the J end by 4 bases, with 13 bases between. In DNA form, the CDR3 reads TGTGCCAGCAGCTTAGTGATAGTGGGCGGAGAGACCCAGTACTTC. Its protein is CASSLVIVGGETQYF.

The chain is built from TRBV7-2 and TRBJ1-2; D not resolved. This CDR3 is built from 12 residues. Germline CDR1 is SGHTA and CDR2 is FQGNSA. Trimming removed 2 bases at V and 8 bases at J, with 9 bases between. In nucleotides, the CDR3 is TGTGCCAGCAGCTTATCCTTGGCCGGCTACACCTTC. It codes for CASSLSLAGYTF. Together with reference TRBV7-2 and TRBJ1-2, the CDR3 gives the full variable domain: GAGVSQSPSNKVTEKGKDVELRCDPISGHTALYWYRQSLGQGLEFLIYFQGNSAPDKSGLPSDRFSAERTGGSVSTLTIQRTQQEDSAVYLCASSLSLAGYTFGSGTRLTVV.

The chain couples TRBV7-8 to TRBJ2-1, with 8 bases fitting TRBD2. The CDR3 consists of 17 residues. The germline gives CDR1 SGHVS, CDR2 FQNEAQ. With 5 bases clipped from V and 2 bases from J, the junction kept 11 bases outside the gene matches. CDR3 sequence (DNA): TGTGCCAGCAGCCGAGCGAGCGGGGGCGGGACCTACAATGAGCAGTTCTTC. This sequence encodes CASSRASGGGTYNEQFF.